This T cell receptor (beta chain) comes out of a study of cytomegalovirus exposure and HLA in healthy donors. The method was immunoSEQ multiplex PCR; TCRdb's version includes in-frame clones alone and lacks a portion of them. The sample holds some 84,000 clones, about nine tenths seen once. Turning to this clone: This CDR3 is also generated by other DNA sequences in the sample.

The sequencing sample was made of PBMCs. The receptor was isolated from a young man in good health and CMV-seronegative.

The CDR3 here is CASSLAGGYTEAFF. The CDR3, as DNA: TGTGCCAGCAGTCTGGCAGGGGGCTACACTGAAGCTTTCTTT. The rearrangement uses TRBV28 and TRBJ1-1; 8 nucleotides agree with TRBD1. The CDR3 spans 14 residues. V lost 5 bases and J lost 3; bases outside the gene matches: 5. The germline CDR1 and CDR2 sequences are MDHEN and SYDVKM.